This is a list of T cell receptor beta chains from one sample in a study of blood T cell repertoires in COVID-19. The data were produced by immunoSEQ multiplex PCR, yet TCRdb's version contains in-frame clones alone and is incomplete. The data show about 350,000 clones, over 85% seen once. What was sequenced was peripheral blood. All receptors come from a woman aged 60 to 75 with COVID-19, enrolled during active disease. Both conserved end residues are part of each CDR3. A D gene is named only where the DNA matches it firmly. The size entry is marked missing in some rows and otherwise reads once, few, many or a size class.

>-|-|TRBJ1-2|TRBV7-3
CASSPGQYVGYTF
TGTGCCAGCAGTCCAGGACAGTATGTTGGCTACACCTTC
>-|-|TRBJ1-1|TRBV2
CASSEHREITEAFF
TGTGCCAGCAGTGAACACAGGGAAATCACTGAAGCTTTCTTT
>-|-|TRBJ1-1|TRBV5-1
CASSFSQGTTEAFF
TGCGCCAGCAGCTTTTCCCAGGGGACGACTGAAGCTTTCTTT
>-|-|TRBJ2-3|TRBV18
CASSPRTVPDTQYF
TGTGCCAGCTCACCACGGACAGTACCAGATACGCAGTATTTT
>-|-|TRBJ2-7|TRBV7-9
CASNRVEAYEQYF
TGTGCCAGCAACAGGGTAGAAGCTTACGAGCAGTACTTC
>-|few|TRBJ1-3|TRBV6-1
CASSEPGEGNTIYF
TGTGCCAGCAGTGAACCAGGGGAAGGAAACACCATATATTTT
>TRBD1|-|TRBJ1-1|TRBV6-5
CASTLRGPVSEAFF
TGTGCCAGCACCCTAAGGGGGCCCGTCTCTGAAGCTTTCTTT
>-|-|TRBJ1-5|TRBV27
CASSLKGGAQHF
TGTGCCAGCAGTTTGAAGGGAGGGGCCCAGCATTTT
>-|-|TRBJ1-4|TRBV7-3
CASSQERREEKLFF
TGTGCCAGCAGCCAAGAGAGGCGAGAGGAAAAACTGTTTTTT
>TRBD1|-|TRBJ2-7|TRBV5-4
CASSTGTGTLSYEQYF
TGTGCCAGCAGCACGGGGACAGGCACACTCTCCTACGAGCAGTACTTC
>-|once|TRBJ1-1|TRBV28
CASSTLGRTEAFF
TGTGCCAGCAGTACATTGGGGAGGACTGAAGCTTTCTTT
>-|-|TRBJ1-1|TRBV4-1
CASSQDLSRGTEAFF
TGCGCCAGCAGCCAAGATTTAAGTAGGGGGACTGAAGCTTTCTTT
>-|-|TRBJ2-2|TRBV18
CASSPSGPLNTGELFF
TGTGCCAGCTCACCAAGCGGCCCATTGAACACCGGGGAGCTGTTTTTT
>TRBD1|-|TRBJ1-2|TRBV25-1
CASSDPGTVNYGYTF
TGTGCCAGCAGTGACCCCGGGACAGTTAACTATGGCTACACCTTC
>TRBD1|-|TRBJ1-6|TRBV5-5
CASSLQDRGLNNSPLHF
TGTGCCAGCAGCTTGCAGGACAGGGGACTAAATAATTCACCCCTCCACTTT
>TRBD1|-|TRBJ2-1|TRBV28
CASIQTGADDEQFF
TGTGCCAGTATTCAGACAGGGGCAGACGATGAGCAGTTCTTC
>-|-|TRBJ1-2|TRBV6-5
CASKFGPAGGYTF
TGTGCCAGCAAGTTTGGTCCGGCGGGCGGCTACACCTTC